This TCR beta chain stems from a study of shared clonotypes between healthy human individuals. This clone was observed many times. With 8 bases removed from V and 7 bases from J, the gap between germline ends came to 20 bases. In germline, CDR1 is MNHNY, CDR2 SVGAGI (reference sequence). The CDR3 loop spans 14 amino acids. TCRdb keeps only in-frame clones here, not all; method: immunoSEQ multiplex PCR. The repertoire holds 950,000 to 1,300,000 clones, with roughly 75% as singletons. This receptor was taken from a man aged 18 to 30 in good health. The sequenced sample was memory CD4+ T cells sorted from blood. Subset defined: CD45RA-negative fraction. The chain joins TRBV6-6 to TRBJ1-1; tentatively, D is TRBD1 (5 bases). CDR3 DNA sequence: TGTGCCAGCCTCTGGGGCATCGTAACGGGTGAAGCTTTCTTT. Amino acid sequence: CASLWGIVTGEAFF.